This T cell receptor (beta chain) was sequenced for a study of cytomegalovirus exposure and HLA in healthy donors. Overall study findings and caveats: Per a later analysis, HLA-associated TCR beta chains showed more clonal expansion than other, equally common TCR beta chains. An apparent linkage of common viral pathogens to several of the most significant clusters emerged in a later analysis. Reportedly, HLA-A and HLA-B alleles of most subjects were accurately predicted from TCR beta.

About this clone: Its specificity is not known.

V was clipped by 5 bases and J by 3 bases, with 15 bases between them. Germline V CDR1 and CDR2: SGHRS, YFSETQ. The CDR3 contains 15 residues. A multiplex PCR was run with 60 Vbeta primers and 13 Jbeta primers. Produced via immunoSEQ multiplex PCR; TCRdb's table is partial and in-frame only. The sample has about 93,000 clones; about 78% are singletons. The sequencing input was PBMCs. The clonotype was recovered from a woman in her thirties or forties in good health and CMV-seronegative. V and J are TRBV5-1 and TRBJ1-5, with a possible D match to TRBD1 (5 bases). CDR3 DNA sequence: TGCGCCAGCAGTTTCTCCGGGACTGACAATCAGCCCCAGCATTTT. This translates into CASSFSGTDNQPQHF.